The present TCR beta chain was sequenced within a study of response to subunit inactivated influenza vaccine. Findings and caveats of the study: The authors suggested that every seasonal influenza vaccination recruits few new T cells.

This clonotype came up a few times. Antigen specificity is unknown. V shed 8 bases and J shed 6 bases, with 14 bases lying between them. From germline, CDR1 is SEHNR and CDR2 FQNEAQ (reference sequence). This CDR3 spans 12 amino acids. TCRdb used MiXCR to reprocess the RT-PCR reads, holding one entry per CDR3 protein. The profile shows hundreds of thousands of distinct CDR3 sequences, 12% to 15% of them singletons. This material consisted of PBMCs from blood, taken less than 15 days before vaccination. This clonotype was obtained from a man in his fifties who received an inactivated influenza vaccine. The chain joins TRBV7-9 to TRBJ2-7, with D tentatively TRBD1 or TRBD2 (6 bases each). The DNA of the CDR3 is TGTGCCAGCCATAACAAGGGGGGCGAGCAGTACTTC. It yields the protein CASHNKGGEQYF.